Shown below are 14 T cell receptor beta chains from a single sample sequenced in a study of cytomegalovirus exposure and HLA in healthy donors. The PCR ran on 60 Vbeta and 13 Jbeta primers. The repertoire was sequenced with immunoSEQ multiplex PCR; TCRdb's copy has only in-frame clones and lacks some. Of about 130,000 clones detected, around two thirds appear once; the ten largest clones hold 2.1%. Sample: PBMCs. These receptors were taken from an older woman in good health and CMV-seropositive.

V usage is TRBV5-1 and J usage is TRBJ2-7; the D gene is possibly TRBD1 (6 bases). Germline CDR1 and CDR2: SGHRS and YFSETQ. Trimming left V 2 bases short and J 5 bases short, with 14 bases between. This CDR3 is 14 amino acids long. CDR3 DNA: TGCGCCAGCAGCTTCGTCCCAGGGGTGGACGAGCAGTACTTC. It codes for CASSFVPGVDEQYF.

This clone turned up a few times. V gene TRBV19 combines with J gene TRBJ2-1; 7 bases line up with TRBD2. The CDR3 contains 16 residues. J gave up 7 bases and V 5 bases, and 14 bases lay outside the gene matches. Germline V gives CDR1 LNHDA, CDR2 SQIVND (reference sequence). In nucleotides, the CDR3 is TGTGCCAGTAGTGGTCTAGCGGTCACCCGAGGTAATGAGCAGTTCTTC. Translation: CASSGLAVTRGNEQFF.

This clone was picked up a small number of times. This rearrangement joins TRBV10-3 to TRBJ2-1, with 9 bases lining up with TRBD1. The CDR3 totals 15 residues. The V and J ends lost 4 bases and 5 bases, in that order; junction bases with no gene match: 6. From germline, CDR1 is ENHRY and CDR2 SYGVKD. CDR3 sequence reads: CAISAGQGIDNEQFF. The CDR3 DNA reads TGTGCCATCAGTGCGGGACAGGGTATCGACAATGAGCAGTTCTTC.

The chain uses TRBV5-1 and TRBJ2-7; 12 nucleotides align to TRBD2. With 3 bases clipped from V and 4 bases from J, the junction kept 5 bases outside the gene matches. CDR3 size: 15 residues. Germline V gene sequence: CDR1 SGHRS, CDR2 YFSETQ. The CDR3 sequence: CASSSTSGSQYEQYF. The CDR3, as DNA: TGCGCCAGCAGCTCGACTAGCGGGAGTCAGTACGAGCAGTACTTC.

This clone has only one observation. This sequence joins TRBV19 and TRBJ1-1; 7 bases fit TRBD1. Germline V lookup: CDR1 LNHDA, CDR2 SQIVND (reference sequence). CDR3 length: 15 amino acids. The trim removed 4 bases at V and 8 bases at J, leaving 13 bases unmatched. In DNA form, the CDR3 reads TGTGCCAGTAGTACCGGAGAGGGTGGGACAGCCGAAGCTTTCTTT. This codes for CASSTGEGGTAEAFF. Together with reference TRBV19 and TRBJ1-1, the CDR3 gives the full variable domain: DGGITQSPKYLFRKEGQNVTLSCEQNLNHDAMYWYRQDPGQGLRLIYYSQIVNDFQKGDIAEGYSVSREKKESFPLTVTSAQKNPTAFYLCASSTGEGGTAEAFFGQGTRLTVV.

V is TRBV28 and J is TRBJ2-1; the D gene is possibly TRBD1 (7 bases). This CDR3 comprises 15 residues. Germline V gene lookup returns CDR1 MDHEN and CDR2 SYDVKM. V dropped 5 bases and J dropped 5 bases, with 16 bases sitting between them. CDR3 in DNA: TGTGCCAGCAGTCAGGGGGGAGAGGGGCACAATGAGCAGTTCTTC. Its protein product is CASSQGGEGHNEQFF.

The genes are TRBV7-9 and TRBJ2-7, with 8 bases fitting TRBD2. The length of the CDR3 is 14 residues. The germline gives CDR1 SEHNR, CDR2 FQNEAQ (reference sequence). Trimming at V came to 2 bases and at J to 2 bases, leaving 2 bases not matched to a gene. The CDR3: CASSLSGGTYEQYF. DNA for the CDR3: TGTGCCAGCAGCTTAAGCGGGGGAACCTACGAGCAGTACTTC.

J is TRBJ2-7 and V is TRBV27; TRBD2 matches at 15 bases. The CDR3 length is 17 residues. Germline CDR1 and CDR2: MNHEY and SMNVEV (reference sequence). The ends lost 5 bases at V and 1 base at J; junction bases unmatched: 6. CDR3 DNA sequence: TGTGCCAGCAGTCCTTTGGGACTAGCGGGAGGTTCCTACGAGCAGTACTTC. Its translation is CASSPLGLAGGSYEQYF.

The count of this clone is one. This chain joins TRBV12-5 and TRBJ1-2, with D tentatively TRBD1 (5 bases). The CDR3 runs to 15 residues. CDR1 and CDR2 from the germline V gene are LGHNT and FRNRAP. The V and J ends lost 2 bases and 6 bases respectively, with 16 bases between them. For the CDR3, the DNA is TGTGCTAGTGGTTTGCAGGGTAGGGTAGGCCATGGCTACACCTTC. Its translation is CASGLQGRVGHGYTF.

The rearrangement uses TRBV6-5 and TRBJ1-1; 7 bases align to TRBD1. The trim removed 5 bases at V and 10 bases at J, leaving 10 bases unmatched. This CDR3 region has 13 residues. Germline assignment: CDR1 MNHEY and CDR2 SVGAGI. Here the CDR3 DNA reads TGTGCCAGCAGTCTCCCGGGGTCAGGGGGAGCTTTCTTT. It translates to CASSLPGSGGAFF.

The chain uses TRBV28 and TRBJ1-5; D gene unclear. From germline, CDR1 is MDHEN and CDR2 SYDVKM. V lost 5 bases and J 0 bases, leaving 11 bases between the germline ends. This CDR3 comprises 15 residues. In DNA form, the CDR3 reads TGTGCCAGCAGTCCGCCCGTCGGTAGCAATCAGCCCCAGCATTTT. It codes for CASSPPVGSNQPQHF.

The chain links TRBV5-4 to TRBJ2-2, with 12 nucleotides matching TRBD2. Trimming cost V 4 bases and J 8 bases; bases outside gene matches: 12. Germline lookup yields CDR1 SGHNT and CDR2 YYREEE (reference sequence). The CDR3 runs to 17 residues. The CDR3 DNA reads TGTGCCAGCAGCACGTCGACTAGCGGGGGTGTTTTTGGGGAGCTGTTTTTT. Its protein product is CASSTSTSGGVFGELFF.

CDR3 sequence reads: CASSLLAGINLNTGELFF. The CDR3, as DNA: TGTGCCAGCAGCCTCTTAGCGGGAATCAACCTAAACACCGGGGAGCTGTTTTTT. V usage is TRBV5-4 and J usage is TRBJ2-2; 8 bases map to TRBD2. V shed 4 bases and J 2 bases; nucleotides not matched to a gene: 13. The V gene's germline CDR1 is SGHNT and CDR2 YYREEE (reference sequence). CDR3 length equals 18 residues.

This sequence joins TRBV2 and TRBJ1-1; TRBD1 is a possible D gene (6 bases). The germline V and J ends were trimmed by 7 bases and 5 bases, with 20 bases remaining between them. CDR1 and CDR2 from the germline V gene are SNHLY and FYNNEI. The CDR3 loop spans 15 amino acids. CDR3 amino acids: CASTKGGGGETEAFF. DNA of the CDR3: TGTGCCAGCACCAAAGGGGGGGGCGGAGAAACTGAAGCTTTCTTT.